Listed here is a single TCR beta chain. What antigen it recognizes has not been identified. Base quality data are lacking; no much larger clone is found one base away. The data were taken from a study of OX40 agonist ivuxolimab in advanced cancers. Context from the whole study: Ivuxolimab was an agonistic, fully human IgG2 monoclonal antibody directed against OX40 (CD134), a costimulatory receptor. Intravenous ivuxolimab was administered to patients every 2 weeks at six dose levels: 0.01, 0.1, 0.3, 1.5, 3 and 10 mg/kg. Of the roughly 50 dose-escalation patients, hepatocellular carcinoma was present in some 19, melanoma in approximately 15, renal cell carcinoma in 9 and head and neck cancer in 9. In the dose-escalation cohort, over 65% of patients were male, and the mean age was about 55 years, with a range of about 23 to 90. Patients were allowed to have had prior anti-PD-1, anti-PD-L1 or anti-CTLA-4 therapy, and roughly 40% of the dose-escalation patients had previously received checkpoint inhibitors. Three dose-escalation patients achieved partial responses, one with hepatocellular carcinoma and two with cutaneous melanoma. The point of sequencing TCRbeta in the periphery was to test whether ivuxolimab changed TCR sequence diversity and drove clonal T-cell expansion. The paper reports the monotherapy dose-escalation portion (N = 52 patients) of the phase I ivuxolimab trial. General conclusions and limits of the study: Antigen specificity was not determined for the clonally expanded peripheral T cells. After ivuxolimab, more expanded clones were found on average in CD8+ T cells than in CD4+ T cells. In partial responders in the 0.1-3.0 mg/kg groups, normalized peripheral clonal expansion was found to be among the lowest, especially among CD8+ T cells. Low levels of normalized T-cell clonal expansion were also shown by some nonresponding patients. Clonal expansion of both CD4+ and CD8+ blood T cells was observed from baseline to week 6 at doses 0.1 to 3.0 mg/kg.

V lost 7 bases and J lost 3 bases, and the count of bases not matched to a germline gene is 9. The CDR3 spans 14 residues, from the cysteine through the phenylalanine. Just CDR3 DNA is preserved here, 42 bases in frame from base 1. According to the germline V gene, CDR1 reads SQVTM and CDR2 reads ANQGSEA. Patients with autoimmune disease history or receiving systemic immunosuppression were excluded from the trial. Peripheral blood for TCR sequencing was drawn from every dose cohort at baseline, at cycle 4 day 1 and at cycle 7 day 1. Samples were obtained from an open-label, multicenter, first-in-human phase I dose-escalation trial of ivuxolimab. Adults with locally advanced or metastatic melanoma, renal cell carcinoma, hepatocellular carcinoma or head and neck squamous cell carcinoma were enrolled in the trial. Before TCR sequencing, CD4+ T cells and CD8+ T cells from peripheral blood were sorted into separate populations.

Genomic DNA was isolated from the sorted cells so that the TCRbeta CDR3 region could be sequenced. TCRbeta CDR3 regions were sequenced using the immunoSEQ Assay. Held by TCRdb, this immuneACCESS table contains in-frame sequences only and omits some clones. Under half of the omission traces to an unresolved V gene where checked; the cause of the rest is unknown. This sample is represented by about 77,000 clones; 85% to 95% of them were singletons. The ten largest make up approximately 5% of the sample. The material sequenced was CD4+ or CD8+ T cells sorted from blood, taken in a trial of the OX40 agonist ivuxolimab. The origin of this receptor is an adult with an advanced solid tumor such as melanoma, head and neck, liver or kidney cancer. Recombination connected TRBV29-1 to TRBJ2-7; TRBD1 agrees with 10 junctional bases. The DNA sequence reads TGCAGCGGCCTCGGGACAGGGGAGGACTACGAGCAGTACTTC. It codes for CSGLGTGEDYEQYF.